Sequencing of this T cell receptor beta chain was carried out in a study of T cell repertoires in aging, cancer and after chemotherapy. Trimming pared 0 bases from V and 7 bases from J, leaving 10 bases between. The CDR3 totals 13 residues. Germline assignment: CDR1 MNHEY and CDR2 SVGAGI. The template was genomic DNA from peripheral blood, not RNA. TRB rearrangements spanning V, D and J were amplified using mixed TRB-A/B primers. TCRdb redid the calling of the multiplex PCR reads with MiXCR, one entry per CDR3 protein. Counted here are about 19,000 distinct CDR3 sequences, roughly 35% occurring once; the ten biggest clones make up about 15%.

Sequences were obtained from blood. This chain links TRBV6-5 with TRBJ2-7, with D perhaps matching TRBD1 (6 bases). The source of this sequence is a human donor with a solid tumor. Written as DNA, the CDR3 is TGTGCCAGCAGTTACTCCAGGGGTGTGGAGCAGTACTTC. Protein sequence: CASSYSRGVEQYF.